This T cell receptor (beta chain) was recovered during a study of blood T cell repertoires in COVID-19. Overall study: PBMCs, B-cell-depleted T cells, or T cells were the source of the cDNA or gDNA that made up the material.

The authors' processing: Cell counts per sample came from amplifying reference gene primers. The table came from immunoSEQ multiplex PCR; TCRdb's copy has only in-frame clones and leaves some out. That table supplies the V and J calls and clone size; D and trimming were determined from the DNA. The data show more than 85,000 clones, less than 90% seen once. Sequenced sample: peripheral blood. This clonotype was sampled from a man aged 50-60 years with acute or convalescent COVID-19.

CDR3 in DNA: TGTGCCAGCAGCTTATCGGGGGGCCCAGATACGCAGTATTTT. It specifies CASSLSGGPDTQYF. V is TRBV7-9 and J is TRBJ2-3; tentative D call: TRBD2 (7 bases). This CDR3 comprises 14 residues. The V end was cut by 2 bases, the J end by 4 bases, with 10 bases between. CDR1 SEHNR and CDR2 FQNEAQ come from the germline V gene (reference sequence).